This T cell receptor beta chain was captured by sequencing in a study of shared clonotypes between healthy human individuals (dated by TCRdb to the early 2020s). For the wider study: A couple of women and a few men aged 18 to 49 years were included in the cohort. For each donor, three plates each were used for CD4 naive and CD4 memory, two plates were used for CD8 naive, and one plate was used for CD8 memory. To estimate repertoire size and how much clonotype sharing occurs between individuals, the study deeply sequenced the blood TCR repertoires of several healthy adults. To increase sequencing depth and limit assay-specific biases, different laboratories used diverse techniques to prepare libraries and sequence TCR repertoires. Between about 0.8 and 9 billion PBMCs per donor were obtained by leukapheresis.

TCR CDR3 regions were amplified from genomic DNA by multiplex PCR using the deep immunoSEQ assay. Extracted genomic DNA from each cell subset was spread evenly across all wells of several immunoSEQ 96-well plates, with each plate serving as a replicate. For sorted subsets, 200 to 250 ng genomic DNA, equal to tens of thousands of T cell genomes, was loaded into each replicate PCR. Purified libraries were quantified with a Qubit 3.0 fluorometer, sized on a Bioanalyzer 2100, and re-quantified with the KAPA Library Quantification kit. Every immunoSEQ 96-well plate was sequenced on a dedicated single-read 150-cycle Illumina NextSeq 550 flow cell. Per the authors' processing: Because the immunoSEQ output included only junctional sequences and no quality scores, the filtering could not be the same as the filtering used for full-length reads. Sequences were annotated with PyIR, a Python wrapper for IgBLAST v1.9, using IMGT germline references to assign V/J genes and CDR3. Reads were filtered out if the reads had weak V/J assignments (E-value above 1e-6), no CDR3, stop codons, out-of-frame junctions, or ambiguous translated residues. V3J clonotypes were defined as sequences sharing the same inferred V gene, J gene, and CDR3 amino acid sequence. To compute the percentage overlap between repertoires, the number of shared unique clonotypes was divided by the size of the smaller repertoire. Three approaches were used to assess repertoire richness: RTK rarefaction, the Chao1 estimator, and Recon v2.1 estimates of unobserved clonotypes. For all TCRbeta clonotypes obtained by the gDNA method from several donors, generation probabilities were computed with OLGA. TCRdb's version of the immuneACCESS table is confined to in-frame rearrangements and falls short of the full clone set. An unresolved V gene accounts for under half of the shortfall where checked; the remainder is of unknown origin. Clonal size and the V and J genes are those of that table, whereas D and trimming came from the DNA. This sample is represented by 2,500,000 or so clones; 85% to 95% of them were singletons. 0.37% of the sample is held by the ten biggest clonotypes.

Findings and caveats that apply to the study as a whole: Pairwise subsampling led to the expectation that sequencing depth would affect the degree of clonotype sharing among donors. The small number of donors limited the genetic and exposure-history diversity represented. Sampling was restricted to blood, and TCR repertoires in tissues likely differ from the TCR repertoires found in blood. Compared with non-shared clonotypes, the clonotypes found in all four sorted-subset donors had higher generation probabilities. About 5% of naive CD4, roughly 3.5% of naive CD8, 2.3% of memory CD4, and 0.4% of memory CD8 clonotypes were shared across a few donors. Larger estimated clonotype richness was generally found for naive subsets than for memory subsets. Incomplete sequencing was indicated by rarefaction of sorted-subset datasets, despite the large sequencing depth.

The count of this clone is one. What this receptor recognizes is not known. There are no base qualities to consult, and no much larger clone falls within one base. This specimen includes other DNA sequences encoding the same CDR3. The germline V gene specifies SGHAT as CDR1 and FQNNGV as CDR2. Trimming removed 3 bases from V and 3 bases from J; the gene matches leave 5 bases unexplained. The CDR3, cysteine through phenylalanine, is 15 amino acids long. Solely the CDR3 DNA is kept, with 45 bases framed from the first base. The donors were healthy, HIV-negative adults with no recently reported acute infections or vaccinations. Every donor was a Caucasian adult living in Nashville, Tennessee, USA. CD4+ T cells were enriched by magnetic negative selection, after which naive cells were positively selected on CD45RA and the negative fraction was taken as the memory subset. Blood was obtained by leukapheresis, after which PBMCs were separated by Ficoll-Histopaque density gradient centrifugation and cryopreserved in liquid nitrogen vapor phase. Analytical flow cytometry was used to check the purity and quantity of each magnetically sorted T cell population. Genomic DNA was isolated from every sorted fraction and measured by UV absorbance on a Nanodrop 2000c.

The material sequenced was naive CD4+ T cells from PBMCs. The sample's cell subset or site label, decoded: CD45RA+ positively selected. The rearranged chain carries TRBV11-2 and TRBJ2-3; TRBD1 aligns with 8 central bases. The sequence was collected from a man between 18 and 35 years old in good health. Some clones in this sample may be carry-over from other donors' samples. The sequenced DNA: TGTGCCAGCAGCTTGGGGACAGGTGTAACAGATACGCAGTATTTT. Translated, this gives CASSLGTGVTDTQYF.